Listed below are T cell receptor beta chains from one sample, sequenced in a study of metastatic and nonmetastatic thyroid tumors. TCRdb reprocessed the PCR reads using MiXCR. This table has 20,000 to 25,000 clones, about 11% appearing once. Material: blood. Receptor source: a female donor with papillary thyroid cancer or a benign thyroid nodule (not recorded which). Some clones in this sample may be carry-over from other donors' samples. Each CDR3 is given with its conserved first and last residue. The order of the fields is CDR3 DNA, CDR3 protein, J gene, D gene, clone size, V gene. D genes are given only for firm matches. Rows may omit the clone size; those that give it use once, few, many or a size class.

CDR3nt: TGTGCCAGCCAGGGTTCGTATACGCAGTATTTT; CDR3aa: CASQGSYTQYF; j_gene: TRBJ2-3; d_gene: -; abundance: medium-sized; v_gene: TRBV6-2/TRBV6-3
CDR3nt: TGTGCCAGTAGTATCCAGGGGGATCAGCCCCAGCATTTT; CDR3aa: CASSIQGDQPQHF; j_gene: TRBJ1-5; d_gene: TRBD1; abundance: few; v_gene: TRBV19
CDR3nt: TGTGCCAGCACCGGAACCTCACCTTATGGCTACACCTTC; CDR3aa: CASTGTSPYGYTF; j_gene: TRBJ1-2; d_gene: -; abundance: few; v_gene: TRBV2
CDR3nt: TGTGCCAGCAGTCCCACAGGGGGATGGGAGCAGTACTTC; CDR3aa: CASSPTGGWEQYF; j_gene: TRBJ2-7; d_gene: TRBD1; abundance: medium-sized; v_gene: TRBV27
CDR3nt: TGTGCCACCAGCAGAGGGACAGGGGGCTCCTACGAGCAGTACTTC; CDR3aa: CATSRGTGGSYEQYF; j_gene: TRBJ2-7; d_gene: TRBD1; abundance: medium-sized; v_gene: TRBV15
CDR3nt: TGCAGTGCTAGAGGGGACAGTCGAAGTACCTACGAGCATTACTTC; CDR3aa: CSARGDSRSTYEHYF; j_gene: TRBJ2-7; d_gene: TRBD1; abundance: -; v_gene: TRBV20-1
CDR3nt: TGTGCCAGCAGTGAAACAGACTACGAGCAGTACTTC; CDR3aa: CASSETDYEQYF; j_gene: TRBJ2-7; d_gene: -; abundance: many; v_gene: TRBV25-1
CDR3nt: TGTGCCAGCAGCCGAGACCGCCTAACGAGGGTTGGACCCAATCAGCCCCAGTATTTT; CDR3aa: CASSRDRLTRVGPNQPQYF; j_gene: TRBJ2-3; d_gene: -; abundance: -; v_gene: TRBV11-2
CDR3nt: TGTGCCAGCAGTCCGGCCTTGAACACTGAAGCTTTCTTT; CDR3aa: CASSPALNTEAFF; j_gene: TRBJ1-1; d_gene: -; abundance: many; v_gene: TRBV12-3/TRBV12-4
CDR3nt: TGCAGTGTCGAGCGGGGATCCTACAATGAGCAGTTCTTC; CDR3aa: CSVERGSYNEQFF; j_gene: TRBJ2-1; d_gene: TRBD2; abundance: many; v_gene: TRBV20-1
CDR3nt: TGTGCCAGCAGCTTAATGAGTGGCGAACTTCAGTATTTT; CDR3aa: CASSLMSGELQYF; j_gene: TRBJ2-3; d_gene: -; abundance: many; v_gene: TRBV11-3
CDR3nt: TGTGCCAGCAGTGTCGGGACAGGGTATCCCGAGCAGTACTTC; CDR3aa: CASSVGTGYPEQYF; j_gene: TRBJ2-7; d_gene: TRBD1; abundance: -; v_gene: TRBV6-1
CDR3nt: TGTGCCAGCGAGTCAGCGGGATCTAGCTCCTACGAGCAGTACTTC; CDR3aa: CASESAGSSSYEQYF; j_gene: TRBJ2-7; d_gene: TRBD2; abundance: many; v_gene: TRBV7-9
CDR3nt: TGCAGTGGACGACAGTCCAACTATGGCTACACCTTC; CDR3aa: CSGRQSNYGYTF; j_gene: TRBJ1-2; d_gene: -; abundance: many; v_gene: TRBV20-1
CDR3nt: TGCGCCAGCAGCCCGGACAGTCAGAGCTCTGGAAACACCATATATTTT; CDR3aa: CASSPDSQSSGNTIYF; j_gene: TRBJ1-3; d_gene: -; abundance: many; v_gene: TRBV5-1
CDR3nt: TGTGCCAGCAGTCTCCGACAGGGCAGCGGGGAGCTGTTTTTT; CDR3aa: CASSLRQGSGELFF; j_gene: TRBJ2-2; d_gene: TRBD1; abundance: medium-sized; v_gene: TRBV27
CDR3nt: TGCGCCAGCAGCCAAGTTTTAACCTACGAGCAGTGCTTC; CDR3aa: CASSQVLTYEQCF; j_gene: TRBJ2-7; d_gene: -; abundance: -; v_gene: TRBV4-1
CDR3nt: TGTGCCAGCAGCTTTAAGCTAGCGGGAGGGGGCGAGCAGTACTTC; CDR3aa: CASSFKLAGGGEQYF; j_gene: TRBJ2-7; d_gene: TRBD2; abundance: -; v_gene: TRBV5-4
CDR3nt: TGTGCCAGCAGTCAAAAAGGCAGGGGACTGGGCTACGAGCAGTACTTC; CDR3aa: CASSQKGRGLGYEQYF; j_gene: TRBJ2-7; d_gene: -; abundance: medium-sized; v_gene: TRBV6-2/TRBV6-3
CDR3nt: TGTGCCACCAGTGACGGGACAGGGTTTAATTCACCCCTCCACTTT; CDR3aa: CATSDGTGFNSPLHF; j_gene: TRBJ1-6; d_gene: TRBD1; abundance: -; v_gene: TRBV24-1
CDR3nt: TGCGCCAGCAGCCACTCTAGCGGGAGATCCGATGAGCAGTTCTTC; CDR3aa: CASSHSSGRSDEQFF; j_gene: TRBJ2-1; d_gene: TRBD2; abundance: few; v_gene: TRBV4-3
CDR3nt: TGTGCCAGCAGTTTATTCGGGTCGGGGGCCAACGTCCTGACTTTC; CDR3aa: CASSLFGSGANVLTF; j_gene: TRBJ2-6; d_gene: -; abundance: -; v_gene: TRBV28
CDR3nt: TGCAGCGTAGAGTCCACGGTGGGGAATGAGCAGTTCTTC; CDR3aa: CSVESTVGNEQFF; j_gene: TRBJ2-1; d_gene: -; abundance: many; v_gene: TRBV29-1
CDR3nt: TGTGCCAGCATGGGGACAGTGCAGCACTCACCCCTCCACTTT; CDR3aa: CASMGTVQHSPLHF; j_gene: TRBJ1-6; d_gene: TRBD1; abundance: few; v_gene: TRBV6-1
CDR3nt: TGTGCCAGCAGTTACGTCCACGGTCACCCCCAGCATTTT; CDR3aa: CASSYVHGHPQHF; j_gene: TRBJ1-5; d_gene: -; abundance: once; v_gene: TRBV6-9
CDR3nt: TGCAGTGCTATTCTAGCGCCATCCAACAATGAGCAGTTCTTC; CDR3aa: CSAILAPSNNEQFF; j_gene: TRBJ2-1; d_gene: -; abundance: many; v_gene: TRBV20-1
CDR3nt: TGTGCCAGCTCATTATCCGGGACTAGCGGGACCGGGGAGCTGTTTTTT; CDR3aa: CASSLSGTSGTGELFF; j_gene: TRBJ2-2; d_gene: TRBD2; abundance: few; v_gene: TRBV18
CDR3nt: TGCGCCAGCAGCCAAGACCCCCCGGGGGCAGGAGAGACCCAGTACTTC; CDR3aa: CASSQDPPGAGETQYF; j_gene: TRBJ2-5; d_gene: -; abundance: many; v_gene: TRBV4-1
CDR3nt: TGTGCCAGCAGTTACGGGCCCACAGAAAACAATGAGCAGTTCTTC; CDR3aa: CASSYGPTENNEQFF; j_gene: TRBJ2-1; d_gene: -; abundance: medium-sized; v_gene: TRBV6-5
CDR3nt: TGTGCCAGCAGTTACACTGGACCTCGGGGCTACGAGCAGTACTTC; CDR3aa: CASSYTGPRGYEQYF; j_gene: TRBJ2-7; d_gene: -; abundance: many; v_gene: TRBV6-5
CDR3nt: TGTGCCACCTCGGACAGGAACTATGGCTACACCTTC; CDR3aa: CATSDRNYGYTF; j_gene: TRBJ1-2; d_gene: TRBD1; abundance: medium-sized; v_gene: TRBV6-2/TRBV6-3
CDR3nt: TGTGCCAGCAGCCGGGCCTATGGACAGGGATCCCTCGAGCAGTACTTC; CDR3aa: CASSRAYGQGSLEQYF; j_gene: TRBJ2-7; d_gene: TRBD1; abundance: many; v_gene: TRBV14
CDR3nt: TGCAGACTTCGAGCGGGCCCTTCCTACGAGCAGTACTTC; CDR3aa: CRLRAGPSYEQYF; j_gene: TRBJ2-7; d_gene: -; abundance: many; v_gene: TRBV20-1
CDR3nt: TGTGCCAGCAGCCCGGGACAGGGCTCCTACACCGGGGAGCTGTTTTTT; CDR3aa: CASSPGQGSYTGELFF; j_gene: TRBJ2-2; d_gene: TRBD1; abundance: many; v_gene: TRBV7-4
CDR3nt: TGTGCCAGCAGCGTAGGGGGAGCGTTAGAGGACGAGCAGTACTTC; CDR3aa: CASSVGGALEDEQYF; j_gene: TRBJ2-7; d_gene: -; abundance: many; v_gene: TRBV9
CDR3nt: TGTGCCAGCGAGGGGCAAGACGGCTACACCTTC; CDR3aa: CASEGQDGYTF; j_gene: TRBJ1-2; d_gene: -; abundance: medium-sized; v_gene: TRBV6-1
CDR3nt: TGTGCCAGCAGTAGTAGGACTAGCGGGAGGGCCAGCTCCTACAATGAGCAGTTCTTC; CDR3aa: CASSSRTSGRASSYNEQFF; j_gene: TRBJ2-1; d_gene: TRBD2; abundance: many; v_gene: TRBV28
CDR3nt: TGTGCCAGCAGTTACTCTCCGGGGGTGTCCTACAATGAGCAGTTCTTC; CDR3aa: CASSYSPGVSYNEQFF; j_gene: TRBJ2-1; d_gene: -; abundance: few; v_gene: TRBV6-5
CDR3nt: TGTGCCAGGACAACCCCGGTAAGTGCCTACGAGCAGTACTTC; CDR3aa: CARTTPVSAYEQYF; j_gene: TRBJ2-7; d_gene: -; abundance: medium-sized; v_gene: TRBV12-3/TRBV12-4
CDR3nt: TGTGCCAGCAGCTTGTTAGCGGGAGGGCGCTACGAGCAGTACTTC; CDR3aa: CASSLLAGGRYEQYF; j_gene: TRBJ2-7; d_gene: TRBD2; abundance: -; v_gene: TRBV5-4
CDR3nt: TGCAGCGTCCGTGCCGGGGGCAACGAGCAGTACTTC; CDR3aa: CSVRAGGNEQYF; j_gene: TRBJ2-7; d_gene: -; abundance: many; v_gene: TRBV29-1
CDR3nt: TGTGCCACCAGTGACCTAGAGCTTGATTACAATGAGCAGTTCTTC; CDR3aa: CATSDLELDYNEQFF; j_gene: TRBJ2-1; d_gene: -; abundance: -; v_gene: TRBV24-1
CDR3nt: TGTGCCACCAGCAGAGATACAGGGGGCGCGACTGAAGCTTTCTTT; CDR3aa: CATSRDTGGATEAFF; j_gene: TRBJ1-1; d_gene: TRBD1; abundance: many; v_gene: TRBV15
CDR3nt: TGTGCCAGCAGCTTAGAGCGGGGGAGGTGCCCAGAGACCCAGTACTTC; CDR3aa: CASSLERGRCPETQYF; j_gene: TRBJ2-5; d_gene: TRBD2; abundance: -; v_gene: TRBV7-2
CDR3nt: TGCAGTGCTGGTCGAAGGCGGTCGGATACGCAGTATTTT; CDR3aa: CSAGRRRSDTQYF; j_gene: TRBJ2-3; d_gene: -; abundance: many; v_gene: TRBV20-1
CDR3nt: TGCGCCAGCAGCCAAGGGACTAGTCCCCCCGTCAATGAGCAGTTCTTC; CDR3aa: CASSQGTSPPVNEQFF; j_gene: TRBJ2-1; d_gene: TRBD2; abundance: many; v_gene: TRBV4-1
CDR3nt: TGCAGTGCTAGACCAGCAGCAGGGGGCACCGGGGAGCTGTTTTTT; CDR3aa: CSARPAAGGTGELFF; j_gene: TRBJ2-2; d_gene: TRBD1; abundance: many; v_gene: TRBV20-1
CDR3nt: TGCGCCAGCAGCGGACAGACTGGCCAGCCCCAGCATTTT; CDR3aa: CASSGQTGQPQHF; j_gene: TRBJ1-5; d_gene: -; abundance: many; v_gene: TRBV10-1
CDR3nt: TGCAGTGCTGGGGGACTAGCGGGAGGGCGGAATGAGCAGTTCTTC; CDR3aa: CSAGGLAGGRNEQFF; j_gene: TRBJ2-1; d_gene: TRBD2; abundance: -; v_gene: TRBV20-1
CDR3nt: TGTGCCAGTAGTCCGGCGGCGGGAGGGGGGAATGAGCAGTTCTTC; CDR3aa: CASSPAAGGGNEQFF; j_gene: TRBJ2-1; d_gene: TRBD2; abundance: many; v_gene: TRBV19
CDR3nt: TGCGCCAGCAGCCAAGGGGGGCGGAGCTTGAACACCGGGGAGCTGTTTTTT; CDR3aa: CASSQGGRSLNTGELFF; j_gene: TRBJ2-2; d_gene: -; abundance: many; v_gene: TRBV4-3
CDR3nt: TGTGCCAGCAGCCCGGACAGGTCTACGACTGAAAAACTGTTTTTT; CDR3aa: CASSPDRSTTEKLFF; j_gene: TRBJ1-4; d_gene: TRBD1; abundance: many; v_gene: TRBV7-9
CDR3nt: TGTGCCAGTAGTACCCGCCAGGGGGGAGCCGGGGAGATGTTTTTT; CDR3aa: CASSTRQGGAGEMFF; j_gene: TRBJ2-2; d_gene: -; abundance: once; v_gene: TRBV19